The clone carrying this T cell receptor (beta chain) was recorded many times. These data belong to a study of T-cell reconstitution after alpha-beta-depleted transplantation in children. CDR1 and CDR2 (germline): SGHRS, YFSETQ. Trimming left V 4 bases short and J 4 bases short, with 14 bases between. The CDR3 length is 14 residues. This sample's TCRbeta library carried unique molecular identifier barcodes. One entry per CDR3 protein, called by TCRdb with MiXCR from the PCR reads. The table shows approximately 650,000 distinct CDR3 sequences, with less than 15% occurring only once. The TCR sequence derives from a girl aged 2 to 9 with congenital amegakaryocytic thrombocytopenia, due to receive a stem cell transplant. Sequenced here: PBMCs, sampled before TCRalphabeta/CD19-depleted stem cell transplant. The chain couples TRBV5-1 to TRBJ1-2; weak D call: TRBD1 (5 bases). The CDR3 coding sequence is TGCGCCAGCAGCCAGGACACCCTACCCTATGGCTACACCTTC. Protein product: CASSQDTLPYGYTF.